This T cell receptor beta chain comes out of a study of blood T cell repertoires in COVID-19. Germline V lookup: CDR1 SGHKS, CDR2 YYEKEE (reference sequence). The CDR3 consists of 13 residues. Trimming removed 5 bases from V and 13 bases from J; junction bases left unmatched: 13. Participants spanned ages about 18 to 90 years and resided in about 24 US areas. Cohorts were based on clinical histories the participants reported. A COVID-19 case had been met by exposed participants during the 2 weeks before study entry. The data were produced by immunoSEQ multiplex PCR, yet TCRdb's version contains in-frame clones alone and is incomplete. Found here are about 220,000 clones, 90% of them singletons; the top ten hold approximately 16%.

The source of this sequence is a man in his thirties or forties who had been exposed to COVID-19. The sequencing sample was made of PBMCs or T cells enriched from blood (not recorded which). This sequence joins TRBV5-5 and TRBJ2-3; TRBD2 matches 7 bases. The CDR3 here is CASRLLEGTTEYF. CDR3 sequence (DNA): TGTGCCAGCAGACTTTTAGAGGGGACTACCGAGTATTTT.